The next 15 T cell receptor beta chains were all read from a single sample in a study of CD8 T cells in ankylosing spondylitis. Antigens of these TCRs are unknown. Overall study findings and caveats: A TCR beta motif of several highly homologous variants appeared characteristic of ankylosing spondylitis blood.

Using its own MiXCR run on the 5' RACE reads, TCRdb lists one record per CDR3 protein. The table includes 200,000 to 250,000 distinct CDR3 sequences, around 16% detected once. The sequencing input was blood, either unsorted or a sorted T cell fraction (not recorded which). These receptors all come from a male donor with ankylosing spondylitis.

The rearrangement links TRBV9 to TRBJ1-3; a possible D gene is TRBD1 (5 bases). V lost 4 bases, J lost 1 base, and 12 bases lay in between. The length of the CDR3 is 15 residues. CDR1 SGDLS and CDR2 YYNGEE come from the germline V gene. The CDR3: CASSPFSGSGNTIYF. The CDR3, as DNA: TGTGCCAGCAGCCCCTTCTCAGGGTCTGGAAACACCATATATTTT. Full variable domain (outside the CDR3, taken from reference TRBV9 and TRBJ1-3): DSGVTQTPKHLITATGQRVTLRCSPRSGDLSVYWYQQSLDQGLQFLIQYYNGEERAKGNILERFSAQQFPDLHSELNLSSLELGDSALYFCASSPFSGSGNTIYFGEGSWLTVV.

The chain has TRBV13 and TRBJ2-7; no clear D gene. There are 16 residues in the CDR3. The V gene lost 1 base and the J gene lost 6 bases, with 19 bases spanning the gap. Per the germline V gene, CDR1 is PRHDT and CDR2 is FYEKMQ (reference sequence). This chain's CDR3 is CASSLEAGLNLGEQYF. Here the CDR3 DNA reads TGTGCCAGCAGCTTAGAGGCAGGATTAAATCTTGGCGAGCAGTACTTC.

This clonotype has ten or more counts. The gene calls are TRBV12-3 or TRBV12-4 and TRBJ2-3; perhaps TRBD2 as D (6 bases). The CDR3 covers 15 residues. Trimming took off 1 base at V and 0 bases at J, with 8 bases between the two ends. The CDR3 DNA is TGTGCCAGCAGTTTAGGCGGGGCTAGCACAGATACGCAGTATTTT. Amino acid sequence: CASSLGGASTDTQYF.

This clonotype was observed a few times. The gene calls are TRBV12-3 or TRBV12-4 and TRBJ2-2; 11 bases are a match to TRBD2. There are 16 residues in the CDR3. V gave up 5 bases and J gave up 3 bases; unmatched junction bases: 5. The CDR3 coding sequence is TGTGCCAGCAGTAAAATAGCGGGGGGGTACACCGGGGAGCTGTTTTTT. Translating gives CASSKIAGGYTGELFF.

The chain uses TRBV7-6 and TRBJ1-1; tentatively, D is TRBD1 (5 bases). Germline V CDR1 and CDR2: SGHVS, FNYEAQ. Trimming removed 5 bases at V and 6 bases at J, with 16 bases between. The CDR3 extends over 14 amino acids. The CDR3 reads CASSPSPGFAEAFF. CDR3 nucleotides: TGTGCCAGCAGCCCAAGCCCAGGGTTCGCTGAAGCTTTCTTT.

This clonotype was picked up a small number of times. The CDR3 bases are TGTGCCAGCAGCCTTCACAGGACCTGGTACGAGCAGTACTTC. It translates to CASSLHRTWYEQYF. The J gene is TRBJ2-7, the V gene TRBV7-9; D might be TRBD1 (5 bases). V lost 5 bases to trimming and J lost 4 bases, with 15 bases between them. The CDR3 runs 14 residues. Germline CDR1 and CDR2: SEHNR and FQNEAQ (reference sequence). Full variable domain (outside the CDR3, taken from reference TRBV7-9 and TRBJ2-7): DTGVSQNPRHKITKRGQNVTFRCDPISEHNRLYWYRQTLGQGPEFLTYFQNEAQLEKSRLLSDRFSAERPKGSFSTLEIQRTEQGDSAMYLCASSLHRTWYEQYFGPGTRLTVT.

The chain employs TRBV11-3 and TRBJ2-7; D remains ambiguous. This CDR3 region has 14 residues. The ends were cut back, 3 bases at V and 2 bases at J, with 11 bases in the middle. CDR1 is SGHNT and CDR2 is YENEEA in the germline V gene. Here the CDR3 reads CASSFPGLPYEQYF. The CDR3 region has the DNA TGTGCCAGCAGCTTCCCGGGTCTTCCCTACGAGCAGTACTTC.

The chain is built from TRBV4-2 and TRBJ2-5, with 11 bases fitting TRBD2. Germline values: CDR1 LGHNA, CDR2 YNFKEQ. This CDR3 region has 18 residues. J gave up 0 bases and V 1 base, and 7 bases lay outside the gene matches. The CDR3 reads CASSQGPGLAEHQETQYF. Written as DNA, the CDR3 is TGTGCCAGCAGCCAAGGCCCGGGACTAGCGGAGCACCAAGAGACCCAGTACTTC.

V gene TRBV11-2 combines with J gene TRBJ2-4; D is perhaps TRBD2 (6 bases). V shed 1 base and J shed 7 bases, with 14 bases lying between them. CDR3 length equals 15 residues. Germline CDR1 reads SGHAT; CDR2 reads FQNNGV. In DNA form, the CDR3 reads TGTGCCAGCAGCTTAGCAACCGGGACTCAGAACATTCAGTACTTC. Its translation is CASSLATGTQNIQYF.

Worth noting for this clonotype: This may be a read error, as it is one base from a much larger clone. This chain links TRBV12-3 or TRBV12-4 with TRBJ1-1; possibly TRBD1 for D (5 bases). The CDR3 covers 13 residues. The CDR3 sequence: CARSLQGTTEAFF. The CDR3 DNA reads TGTGCCAGAAGTTTGCAGGGAACCACTGAAGCTTTCTTT.

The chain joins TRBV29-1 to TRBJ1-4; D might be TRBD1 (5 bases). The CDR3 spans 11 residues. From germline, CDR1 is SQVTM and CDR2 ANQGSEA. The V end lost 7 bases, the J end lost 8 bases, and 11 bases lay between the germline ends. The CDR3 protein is CSAGWGEKLFF. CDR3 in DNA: TGCAGCGCGGGTTGGGGGGAAAAACTGTTTTTT. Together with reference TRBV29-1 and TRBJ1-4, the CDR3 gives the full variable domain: SAVISQKPSRDICQRGTSLTIQCQVDSQVTMMFWYRQQPGQSLTLIATANQGSEATYESGFVIDKFPISRPNLTFSTLTVSNMSPEDSSIYLCSAGWGEKLFFGSGTQLSVL.

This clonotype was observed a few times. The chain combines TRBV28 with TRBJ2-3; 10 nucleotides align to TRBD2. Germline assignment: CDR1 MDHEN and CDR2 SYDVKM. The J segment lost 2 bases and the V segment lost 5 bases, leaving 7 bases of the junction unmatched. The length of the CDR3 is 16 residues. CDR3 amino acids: CASSGDSGGFTDTQYF. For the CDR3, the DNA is TGTGCCAGCAGTGGGGATAGCGGGGGGTTCACAGATACGCAGTATTTT. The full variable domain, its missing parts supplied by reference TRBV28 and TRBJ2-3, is DVKVTQSSRYLVKRTGEKVFLECVQDMDHENMFWYRQDPGLGLRLIYFSYDVKMKEKGDIPEGYSVSREKKERFSLILESASTNQTSMYLCASSGDSGGFTDTQYFGPGTRLTVL.

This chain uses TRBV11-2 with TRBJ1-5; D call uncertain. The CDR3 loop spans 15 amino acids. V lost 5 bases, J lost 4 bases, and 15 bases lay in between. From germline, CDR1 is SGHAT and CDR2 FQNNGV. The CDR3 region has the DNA TGTGCCAGCAGCCCCACCGGGAGTGCGAATCAGCCCCAGCATTTT. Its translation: CASSPTGSANQPQHF.

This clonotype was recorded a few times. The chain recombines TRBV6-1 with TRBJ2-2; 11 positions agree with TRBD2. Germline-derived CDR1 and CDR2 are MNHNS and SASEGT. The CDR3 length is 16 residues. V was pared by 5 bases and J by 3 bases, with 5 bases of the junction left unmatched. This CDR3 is CASSQGLAVDTGELFF. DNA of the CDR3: TGTGCCAGCAGTCAGGGACTAGCGGTTGACACCGGGGAGCTGTTTTTT.

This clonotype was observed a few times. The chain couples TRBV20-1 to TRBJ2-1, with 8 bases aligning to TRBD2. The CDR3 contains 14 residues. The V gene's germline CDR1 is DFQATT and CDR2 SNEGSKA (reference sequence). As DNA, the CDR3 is TGCATCCCCCGGCGGGGGGAGTGGCACAATGAGCAGTTCTTC. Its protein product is CIPRRGEWHNEQFF.